The 27 T cell receptor beta chains reported below all come from one sample, sequenced in a study of T-cell memory formation after mild COVID-19 (dated by TCRdb to the early 2020s). Library preparation employed 5' RACE. Sequencing was carried out with an Illumina NovaSeq 6000. TCRdb applied fastp at Q25 and MiXCR to the public reads, then kept only in-frame beta chains. Entries that share a CDR3 protein sequence are merged under the most common genes and DNA. Here the sample has approximately 450,000 distinct CDR3 sequences; 15% to 20% occur a single time. 12% of the sample is taken by the ten largest. The sample was PBMCs or a T cell subset sorted from them (not recorded which). These receptors originate from an adult woman who had mild COVID-19 (a few samples of this study predate the infection). The sample titles of this study are shuffled in the database, so cell type and time point are left out; the donor was told from shared clones.

The gene calls are TRBV18 and TRBJ2-5; tentatively, D is TRBD1 (5 bases). Germline values: CDR1 KGHSH, CDR2 LQKENI. The V end lost 0 bases, the J end lost 5 bases, and 10 bases lay between the germline ends. The CDR3 consists of 14 residues. CDR3 sequence reads: CASSPPTSGETQYF. DNA of the CDR3: TGTGCCAGCTCACCACCGACCTCAGGGGAGACCCAGTACTTC.

V gene TRBV6-2 or TRBV6-3 combines with J gene TRBJ1-1; 7 positions match TRBD1. Per the germline V gene, CDR1 is MNHEY and CDR2 is SVGEGT. The CDR3 consists of 17 residues. The V gene end was trimmed by 0 bases and the J gene end by 7 bases; junction bases not matched to a gene: 14. CDR3 sequence: CASSYSFGQVWTGEAFF. CDR3 DNA sequence: TGTGCCAGCAGTTACTCGTTCGGACAGGTCTGGACGGGTGAAGCTTTCTTT.

This clonotype was counted a few times. The V gene is TRBV6-5, the J gene TRBJ1-1; 7 positions match TRBD1. CDR1 and CDR2 (germline): MNHEY, SVGAGI. The CDR3 loop spans 14 amino acids. V lost 4 bases and J lost 6; bases outside the gene matches: 8. The CDR3 bases are TGTGCCAGCAGTTCTCGACAGGGTGGGTCTGAAGCTTTCTTT. This translates into CASSSRQGGSEAFF.

This clonotype appeared a few times. The chain couples TRBV19 to TRBJ2-5; D could derive from TRBD1 or TRBD2 (6 bases each). V lost 5 bases and J 4 bases, leaving 14 bases between the germline ends. Germline V lookup: CDR1 LNHDA, CDR2 SQIVND (reference sequence). CDR3 length equals 14 residues. CDR3 sequence reads: CASSQGRSGETQYF. The CDR3 DNA reads as TGTGCCAGTAGTCAGGGGAGGTCAGGAGAGACCCAGTACTTC.

This clonotype was observed a few times. V gene TRBV5-1 combines with J gene TRBJ1-4; D perhaps matches TRBD1 (6 bases). The CDR3 is 15 residues long. V gave up 0 bases and J gave up 7 bases, with 13 bases separating them. Germline values: CDR1 SGHRS, CDR2 YFSETQ. In DNA form, the CDR3 reads TGCGCCAGCAGCTTGGAAGGGGGTAGGGGTGAAAAACTGTTTTTT. As protein: CASSLEGGRGEKLFF.

This clonotype has a handful of counts. This chain links TRBV4-1 with TRBJ1-2; TRBD1 matches at 9 bases. This CDR3 comprises 17 residues. Germline CDR1 MGHRA, CDR2 YSYEKL. V lost 1 base and J lost 1; bases outside the gene matches: 7. Written as DNA, the CDR3 is TGCGCCAGCAGCCAAGGGCAAGGACAGGGGATTAACTATGGCTACACCTTC. Amino acids: CASSQGQGQGINYGYTF.

This clonotype appeared many times. The rearrangement joins TRBV9 to TRBJ2-1, with 8 bases lining up with TRBD2. CDR1 is SGDLS, CDR2 YYNGEE, per germline. Trimming at V came to 4 bases and at J to 7 bases, leaving 16 bases not matched to a gene. The CDR3 sequence is 17 residues long. The CDR3, as DNA: TGTGCCAGCAGCCGCGCTCCGGGGGGGGGGCCCGGAAATGAGCAGTTCTTC. The encoded protein is CASSRAPGGGPGNEQFF.

In its sample, this clonotype was seen a few times. This chain uses TRBV25-1 with TRBJ1-1; D gene uncertain. Trimming cost V 3 bases and J 4 bases, with 15 bases left between them. CDR3 length equals 15 residues. Germline V CDR1 and CDR2: MGHDK, SYGVNS. The CDR3 coding sequence is TGTGCCAGCAGTGATTACGGCCGAAACTTCACTGAAGCTTTCTTT. As protein: CASSDYGRNFTEAFF.

This clonotype was seen many times. The chain couples TRBV15 to TRBJ2-2; D remains ambiguous. CDR1 and CDR2 (germline): LNHNV, YYDKDF (reference sequence). V lost 6 bases, J lost 4 bases, and 18 bases lay in between. This CDR3 region has 16 residues. The CDR3 bases are TGTGCCACCAGTAACTCTTATAAGGACCTCACCGGGGAGCTGTTTTTT. This sequence encodes CATSNSYKDLTGELFF.

The rearrangement links TRBV18 to TRBJ2-7; TRBD1 matches 8 bases. CDR3 length equals 14 residues. J gave up 4 bases and V 5 bases, and 7 bases lay outside the gene matches. Germline V lookup: CDR1 KGHSH, CDR2 LQKENI. CDR3 coding DNA: TGTGCCAGCTCATCCTCAGGGGGCGAGTACGAGCAGTACTTC. This encodes CASSSSGGEYEQYF.

This clonotype has a handful of counts. J is TRBJ2-1 and V is TRBV7-6; TRBD2 is a possible D gene (7 bases). Trimming shortened V by 5 bases and J by 1 base, and 18 bases separated the two germline ends. There are 17 residues in the CDR3. CDR1 is SGHVS and CDR2 is FNYEAQ in the germline V gene. The DNA for the CDR3 is TGTGCCAGCAGCCCAGAGGGGGGGGCTTTGTCCTACAATGAGCAGTTCTTC. Translating gives CASSPEGGALSYNEQFF.

The chain has TRBV7-6 and TRBJ2-2, with 10 bases lining up with TRBD2. The length of the CDR3 is 17 residues. Germline V CDR1 and CDR2: SGHVS, FNYEAQ. V shed 4 bases and J 5 bases; nucleotides not matched to a gene: 10. The DNA of the CDR3 is TGTGCCAGCAGCTCGTTACTACTAGCGGGAAATACCGGGGAGCTGTTTTTT. Encoded protein: CASSSLLLAGNTGELFF.

This clonotype appeared many times. One end of the junction varies from germline; a read error may be responsible. The chain carries TRBV7-6 and TRBJ2-7; D unclear. The CDR3 extends over 13 amino acids. CDR1 and CDR2 (germline): SGHVS, FNYEAQ. Here the CDR3 DNA reads TGTGCCAGCAGTTTAGACACCCCCTACGAGCAGTACTTC. Translating gives CASSLDTPYEQYF.

The CDR3 bases are TGCGCCAGCAGCTTCAGGATTGAAACAGATACGCAGTATTTT. Translation gives CASSFRIETDTQYF. The gene calls are TRBV5-1 and TRBJ2-3; no definite D call. Trimming took 2 bases from V and 3 from J, leaving 10 bases between them. Germline V gives CDR1 SGHRS, CDR2 YFSETQ. The CDR3 covers 14 residues.

This chain connects TRBV30 to TRBJ2-1, with D perhaps given as TRBD1 or TRBD2 (6 bases each). The CDR3 length is 15 residues. Germline CDR1 and CDR2: GTSNPN and SVGIG (reference sequence). The V gene lost 3 bases and the J gene lost 4 bases, with 16 bases spanning the gap. The DNA for the CDR3 is TGTGCCTGGAGGAGGACCGGGGGCAGTTACAATGAGCAGTTCTTC. This sequence encodes CAWRRTGGSYNEQFF. Combining the CDR3 with reference TRBV30 and TRBJ2-1 gives the whole variable domain SQTIHQWPATLVQPVGSPLSLECTVEGTSNPNLYWYRQAAGRGLQLLFYSVGIGQISSEVPQNLSASRPQDRQFILSSKKLLLSDSGFYLCAWRRTGGSYNEQFFGPGTRLTVL.

The chain couples TRBV12-3 or TRBV12-4 to TRBJ2-4; D not certain. The CDR3 covers 17 residues. V was shortened by 6 bases and J by 0 bases, with 18 bases between the two germline ends. CDR3 bases: TGTGCCAGCAGCCGAGGTCCCCCTCCTCTAGCCAAAAACATTCAGTACTTC. This codes for CASSRGPPPLAKNIQYF.

This clonotype was observed a handful of times. The chain carries TRBV18 and TRBJ2-5; either TRBD1 or TRBD2 may fit D (6 bases each). Trimming cost V 3 bases and J 2 bases, with 16 bases left between them. Germline V gene data show CDR1 as KGHSH and CDR2 as LQKENI. The length of the CDR3 is 16 residues. The CDR3 DNA reads as TGTGCCAGCTCACCGGCGGGGACAAGGGTACAAGAGACCCAGTACTTC. Its translation is CASSPAGTRVQETQYF.

The rearrangement uses TRBV10-3 and TRBJ2-5, with D uncertain. The CDR3 extends over 12 amino acids. CDR1 ENHRY and CDR2 SYGVKD come from the germline V gene. V lost 8 bases and J lost 5, with 12 bases in between. CDR3 amino acids: CAIAFNQETQYF. DNA of the CDR3: TGTGCCATCGCGTTTAATCAGGAGACCCAGTACTTC.

This chain connects TRBV4-2 to TRBJ2-5, with D perhaps TRBD1 or TRBD2 (5 bases each). This CDR3 region has 14 residues. Trimming took 0 bases from V and 5 from J, leaving 10 bases between them. Germline V gene sequence: CDR1 LGHNA, CDR2 YNFKEQ. The CDR3 coding sequence is TGTGCCAGCAGCCAAGATGGGGGTGGGGAGACCCAGTACTTC. Protein product: CASSQDGGGETQYF.

The rearrangement uses TRBV5-1 and TRBJ2-2, with D possibly matching TRBD1 (5 bases). CDR1 is SGHRS and CDR2 is YFSETQ in the germline V gene. The CDR3 is 15 residues long. Trimming cost V 2 bases and J 1 base, with 9 bases left between them. This chain's CDR3 is CASSLQDMNTGELFF. CDR3 DNA: TGCGCCAGCAGCTTACAGGACATGAACACCGGGGAGCTGTTTTTT.

This clonotype was recorded a few times. This chain links TRBV30 with TRBJ2-2, with D perhaps matching TRBD2 (6 bases). Trimming left V 8 bases short and J 2 bases short, with 15 bases between. Germline CDR1 GTSNPN, CDR2 SVGIG (reference sequence). The CDR3 has 14 residues. The CDR3, as DNA: TGTGCCCGCTGGGACTCCAGTAACACCGGGGAGCTGTTTTTT. Translation gives CARWDSSNTGELFF.

This clonotype has just a few counts. This chain joins TRBV7-3 and TRBJ2-1, with TRBD2 matching over 8 bases. The V gene end was trimmed by 1 base and the J gene end by 4 bases; junction bases not matched to a gene: 6. In germline, CDR1 is SGHTA, CDR2 FQGTGA. The CDR3 runs to 16 residues. CDR3 loop: CASSLRSSGWYNEQFF. As DNA, the CDR3 is TGTGCCAGCAGCTTAAGGTCTAGCGGGTGGTACAATGAGCAGTTCTTC.

The CDR3 sequence is CASSQARGVWDAFRDTEAFF. The CDR3 DNA follows: TGCGCCAGCAGCCAAGCACGGGGGGTTTGGGACGCCTTTAGGGACACTGAAGCTTTCTTT. The rearrangement joins TRBV4-1 to TRBJ1-1; perhaps TRBD1 as D (5 bases). The germline CDR1 and CDR2 sequences are MGHRA and YSYEKL. V was trimmed by 1 base and J by 3 bases, leaving 27 bases between them. The CDR3 is 20 residues long.

The chain joins TRBV5-1 to TRBJ2-1; 8 bases are shared with TRBD1. This CDR3 is built from 16 residues. Germline CDR1 SGHRS, CDR2 YFSETQ. The ends lost 0 bases at V and 5 bases at J; junction bases unmatched: 7. CDR3 nucleotides: TGCGCCAGCAGCTTGGCCCGACAGGGGTACGACAATGAGCAGTTCTTC. This encodes CASSLARQGYDNEQFF.

This clonotype turned up a few times. The chain employs TRBV12-3 or TRBV12-4 and TRBJ1-1; no clear D. The V and J ends lost 3 bases and 4 bases respectively, with 12 bases between them. The CDR3 extends over 14 amino acids. The CDR3 nucleotides read TGTGCCAGCAGTTTTATTTCAGTAGGCACTGAAGCTTTCTTT. Its translation is CASSFISVGTEAFF.

The chain recombines TRBV21-1 with TRBJ1-2. TRBV21-1 is annotated as a pseudogene. The CDR3 is 13 amino acids. The CDR3 is CASDEGVSYGYTF. CDR3 bases: TGTGCCAGCGATGAGGGCGTGAGCTATGGCTACACCTTC.

There are a few counts of this clonotype. The chain carries TRBV5-1 and TRBJ1-6; TRBD1 matches at 7 bases. Germline CDR1 SGHRS, CDR2 YFSETQ. The CDR3 covers 16 residues. Trimming cost V 4 bases and J 0 bases; bases outside gene matches: 4. CDR3 nucleotides: TGCGCCAGCAGCCTGACAGGGAGCTCCTATAATTCACCCCTCCACTTT. It specifies CASSLTGSSYNSPLHF.